A single sample is the source of the 15 T cell receptor beta chains below, sequenced in a study of CD8+ T cells in alopecia areata listed by TCRdb under 2018. The sample's time point label, in plain terms: 24 weeks on oral tofacitinib. Taken with the paper, the label for treatment or condition translates to: oral pan-JAK inhibitor, 5-10 mg twice daily. The library was obtained by the immunoSEQ multiplex PCR assay. RNA was extracted from all samples and reverse transcribed into cDNA as template for TCR sequencing. TCRdb stores this immuneACCESS table with in-frame sequences only. Part of the clones is absent; in the studies checked, under half of the shortfall reflects unresolved V genes, and no reason is known for the rest. Present in this sample are around 290,000 clones, 58% of which were seen just once. Jointly, the top ten make up 1.8% of the sample. The sequencing here drew on CD4+ T cells sorted from blood, taken at week 24, from a patient treated with tofacitinib. Source of these receptors: a human donor with alopecia areata.

The genes are TRBV6-1 and TRBJ2-3, with a possible D match to TRBD1 (5 bases). Trimming shortened V by 4 bases and J by 4 bases, and 21 bases separated the two germline ends. The CDR3 consists of 17 residues. The germline CDR1 and CDR2 sequences are MNHNS and SASEGT. The CDR3 sequence is CASSGQSWGRLADTQYF. In DNA, the CDR3 is TGTGCCAGCAGTGGTCAGTCGTGGGGCCGGTTGGCAGATACGCAGTATTTT.

V and J are TRBV29-1 and TRBJ1-1, with D unresolved. From germline, CDR1 is SQVTM and CDR2 ANQGSEA. With 5 bases removed from V and 5 bases from J, the gap between germline ends came to 12 bases. CDR3 size: 12 residues. The CDR3 loop reads CSVKGGRTEAFF. The DNA of the CDR3 is TGCAGCGTTAAGGGCGGTAGGACTGAAGCTTTCTTT. The variable domain in full, with the rest retrieved from reference TRBV29-1 and TRBJ1-1, is SAVISQKPSRDICQRGTSLTIQCQVDSQVTMMFWYRQQPGQSLTLIATANQGSEATYESGFVIDKFPISRPNLTFSTLTVSNMSPEDSSIYLCSVKGGRTEAFFGQGTRLTVV.

Comments on this clone: Its ends do not fully match the called genes, so a read error is possible. This chain uses TRBV7-7 with TRBJ2-5; TRBD1 agrees at 9 bases. The CDR3 has 17 amino acids. The V gene's germline CDR1 is SSHAT and CDR2 FNYEAQ (reference sequence). In DNA form, the CDR3 reads TGTGCTAGCAGCTTGGGGCTAGGGACAGGGATTTCGGAGACCCAGTACTTC. Translating gives CASSLGLGTGISETQYF.

The chain joins TRBV19 to TRBJ2-3; possible D gene TRBD2, 7 bases. V was clipped by 7 bases and J by 4 bases, with 18 bases between them. Germline values: CDR1 LNHDA, CDR2 SQIVND (reference sequence). This CDR3 comprises 15 residues. CDR3 amino acids: CASIPSTGGPDTQYF. The CDR3 DNA reads as TGTGCCAGTATTCCCTCGACGGGGGGCCCAGATACGCAGTATTTT.

J is TRBJ1-3 and V is TRBV28; 7 positions match TRBD1. In germline, CDR1 is MDHEN, CDR2 SYDVKM. Trimming at V came to 7 bases and at J to 6 bases, leaving 15 bases not matched to a gene. CDR3 size: 16 residues. The CDR3 DNA sequence: TGTGCCAGCAACCCGACAGGGTCATTTCGGGAAAACACCATATATTTT. Translated: CASNPTGSFRENTIYF.

This chain connects TRBV4-2 to TRBJ1-2; perhaps TRBD1 as D (5 bases). The ends were cut back, 0 bases at V and 7 bases at J, with 21 bases in the middle. The CDR3 spans 17 residues. Germline CDR1 and CDR2: LGHNA and YNFKEQ. The CDR3 here is CASSQEANRPAPGGYTF. The CDR3 DNA is TGTGCCAGCAGCCAAGAGGCAAACAGGCCCGCTCCTGGTGGCTACACCTTC.

The chain is built from TRBV4-2 and TRBJ2-2; 8 bases map to TRBD1. Trimming took 0 bases from V and 0 from J; bases not matched to a gene: 0. The germline V gene encodes CDR1 LGHNA and CDR2 YNFKEQ. The length of the CDR3 is 16 residues. In DNA form, the CDR3 reads TGTGCCAGCAGCCAAGAGGGACAGGCGAACACCGGGGAGCTGTTTTTT. The encoded protein is CASSQEGQANTGELFF.

This CDR3 reads CASSRDREYEQYF. In DNA, the CDR3 is TGTGCCAGCAGTCGGGACAGGGAATACGAGCAGTACTTC. This chain links TRBV2 with TRBJ2-7, with 9 bases matching TRBD1. Germline V gives CDR1 SNHLY, CDR2 FYNNEI. V lost 5 bases and J lost 4; bases outside the gene matches: 3. The CDR3 contains 13 residues.

This chain connects TRBV4-2 to TRBJ2-4; 7 positions agree with TRBD1. Trimming removed 0 bases from V and 6 bases from J; junction bases left unmatched: 8. The CDR3 loop spans 16 amino acids. In germline, CDR1 is LGHNA, CDR2 YNFKEQ. CDR3 amino acids: CASSQDLGTDPNIQYF. The CDR3 nucleotides are TGTGCCAGCAGCCAAGATCTGGGGACAGACCCAAACATTCAGTACTTC.

The chain uses TRBV27 and TRBJ2-7; 7 nucleotides match TRBD1. CDR1 MNHEY and CDR2 SMNVEV come from the germline V gene (reference sequence). Losses at the gene ends were 6 bases for V and 3 bases for J; bases not matched to a gene: 11. This CDR3 contains 15 residues. The CDR3 protein is CASRHDRARGYEQYF. The CDR3, as DNA: TGTGCCAGCAGACATGACAGGGCCCGTGGCTACGAGCAGTACTTC.

CDR3 sequence reads: CASRRDTEAFF. The CDR3 nucleotides read TGCGCCAGCAGGAGGGACACTGAAGCTTTCTTT. This chain connects TRBV5-1 to TRBJ1-1; D is undetermined. Germline V gives CDR1 SGHRS, CDR2 YFSETQ. V was clipped by 5 bases and J by 3 bases, with 5 bases between them. There are 11 residues in the CDR3.

The chain recombines TRBV7-9 with TRBJ1-1; D is possibly TRBD1 (5 bases). V was pared by 5 bases and J by 8 bases, with 24 bases between. CDR1 SEHNR and CDR2 FQNEAQ come from the germline V gene (reference sequence). The CDR3 contains 16 residues. The CDR3 protein is CASSEGRGSVRLEAFF. The DNA of the CDR3 is TGTGCCAGCAGCGAAGGAAGGGGCTCCGTGAGGTTGGAAGCTTTCTTT. The entire variable domain, with the rest obtained from reference TRBV7-9 and TRBJ1-1, is as follows: DTGVSQNPRHKITKRGQNVTFRCDPISEHNRLYWYRQTLGQGPEFLTYFQNEAQLEKSRLLSDRFSAERPKGSFSTLEIQRTEQGDSAMYLCASSEGRGSVRLEAFFGQGTRLTVV.

The chain employs TRBV7-3 and TRBJ2-3; 8 bases are shared with TRBD2. Germline assignment: CDR1 SGHTA and CDR2 FQGTGA. This CDR3 has 16 amino acids. Trimming at V came to 3 bases and at J to 5 bases, leaving 10 bases not matched to a gene. The CDR3 nucleotides read TGTGCCAGCAGCTTGGAACGGGGGGGCCCCGTAGATACGCAGTATTTT. It specifies CASSLERGGPVDTQYF.

The CDR3 coding sequence is TGTGCCAGCCTTCAGTCAGCGGGGGGATACAATGAGCAGTTCTTC. This encodes CASLQSAGGYNEQFF. The chain links TRBV5-4 to TRBJ2-1, with TRBD2 matching over 9 bases. This CDR3 has 15 residues. Trimming cost V 7 bases and J 4 bases; bases outside gene matches: 9. The germline V gene encodes CDR1 SGHNT and CDR2 YYREEE (reference sequence). Based on the CDR3 plus reference TRBV5-4 and TRBJ2-1, the full variable domain is ETGVTQSPTHLIKTRGQQVTLRCSSQSGHNTVSWYQQALGQGPQFIFQYYREEENGRGNFPPRFSGLQFPNYSSELNVNALELDDSALYLCASLQSAGGYNEQFFGPGTRLTVL.

In regard to this clone: This same CDR3 is encoded by further DNA sequences in the sample. The J gene is TRBJ2-5, the V gene TRBV29-1; 10 bases are shared with TRBD2. From germline, CDR1 is SQVTM and CDR2 ANQGSEA. The CDR3 is 13 residues long. V lost 4 bases to trimming and J lost 5 bases; unmatched junction nucleotides: 4. As DNA, the CDR3 is TGCAGCGTTGCAGCGGGGGGGCCGGAGACCCAGTACTTC. Translation gives CSVAAGGPETQYF.